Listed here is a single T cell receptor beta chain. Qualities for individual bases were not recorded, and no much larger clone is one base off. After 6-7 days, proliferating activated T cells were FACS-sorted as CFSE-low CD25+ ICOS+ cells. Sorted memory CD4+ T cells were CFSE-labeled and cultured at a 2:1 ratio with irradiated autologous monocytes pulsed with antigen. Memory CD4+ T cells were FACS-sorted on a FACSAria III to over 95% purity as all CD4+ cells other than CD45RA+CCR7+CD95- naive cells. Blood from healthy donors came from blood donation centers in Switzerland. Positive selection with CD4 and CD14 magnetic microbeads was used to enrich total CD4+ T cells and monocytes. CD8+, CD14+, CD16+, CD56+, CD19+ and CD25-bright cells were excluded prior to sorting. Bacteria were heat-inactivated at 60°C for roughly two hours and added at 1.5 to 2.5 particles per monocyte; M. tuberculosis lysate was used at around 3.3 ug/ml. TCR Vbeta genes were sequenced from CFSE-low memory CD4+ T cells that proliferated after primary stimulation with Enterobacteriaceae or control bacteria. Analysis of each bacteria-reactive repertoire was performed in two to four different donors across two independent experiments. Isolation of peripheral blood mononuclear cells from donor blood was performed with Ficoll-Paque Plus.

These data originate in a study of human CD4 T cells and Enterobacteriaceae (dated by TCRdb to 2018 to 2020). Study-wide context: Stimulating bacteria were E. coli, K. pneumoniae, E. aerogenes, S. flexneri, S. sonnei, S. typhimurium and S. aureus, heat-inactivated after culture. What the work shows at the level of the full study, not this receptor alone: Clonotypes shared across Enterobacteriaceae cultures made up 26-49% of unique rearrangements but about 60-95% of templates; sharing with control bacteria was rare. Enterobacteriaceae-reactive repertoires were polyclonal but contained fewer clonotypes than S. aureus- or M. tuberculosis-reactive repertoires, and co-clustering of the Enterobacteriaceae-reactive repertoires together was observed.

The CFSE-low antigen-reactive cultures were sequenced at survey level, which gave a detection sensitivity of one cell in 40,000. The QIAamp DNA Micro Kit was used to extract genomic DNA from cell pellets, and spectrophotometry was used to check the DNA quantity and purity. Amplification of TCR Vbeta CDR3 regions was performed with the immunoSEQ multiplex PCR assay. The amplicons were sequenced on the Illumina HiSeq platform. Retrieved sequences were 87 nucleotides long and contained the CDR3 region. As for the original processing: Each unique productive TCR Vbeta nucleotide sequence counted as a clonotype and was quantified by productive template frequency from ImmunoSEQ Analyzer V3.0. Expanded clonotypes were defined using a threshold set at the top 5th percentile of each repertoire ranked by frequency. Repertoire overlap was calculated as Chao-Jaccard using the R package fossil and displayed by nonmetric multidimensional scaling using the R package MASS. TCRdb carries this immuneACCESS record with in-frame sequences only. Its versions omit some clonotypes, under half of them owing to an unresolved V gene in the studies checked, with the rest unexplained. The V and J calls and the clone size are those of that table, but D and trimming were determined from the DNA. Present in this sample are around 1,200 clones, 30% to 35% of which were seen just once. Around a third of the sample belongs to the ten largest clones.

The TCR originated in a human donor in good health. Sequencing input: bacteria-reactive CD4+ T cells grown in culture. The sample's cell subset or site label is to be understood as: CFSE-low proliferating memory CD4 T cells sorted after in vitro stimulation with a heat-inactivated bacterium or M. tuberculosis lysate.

The nucleotides are TGCGCCAGCAGTGAGTCGGGGCAGGGGCCCTACACCGGGGAGCTGTTTTTT. It translates to CASSESGQGPYTGELFF. The chain joins TRBV10-1 to TRBJ2-2; the D gene is perhaps TRBD1, on 6 matching bases. The CDR3 measures 17 amino acids from cysteine to phenylalanine. This entry keeps only the CDR3 DNA: 51 bases, framed from base 1. Sequences WNHNN (CDR1) and SYGVQD (CDR2) are obtained from the germline V gene (reference sequence). The germline ends are 14 bases apart after V is trimmed by 0 bases and J by 3 bases.